A single TCR beta chain is shown here with its context. The entry originates in a study of control samples from healthy donors and cancer patients. This table comes from immunoSEQ multiplex PCR, and its TCRdb copy is limited to in-frame clones, with some not included. The top ten clones hold about 2.1% of a sample with approximately 89,000 clones, 85% to 90% of them seen once. Germline-derived CDR1 and CDR2 are SGHVS and FQNEAQ. The CDR3 is 15 amino acids. Trimming took 1 base from V and 4 from J; bases not matched to a gene: 5. The sequence came from a woman between 35 and 50 years old in good health. The specimen was blood. The rearrangement links TRBV7-8 to TRBJ2-7; 9 bases are shared with TRBD1. The CDR3 DNA follows: TGTGCCAGCAGCTTAGACAGGGGGCGGAGGTACGAGCAGTACTTC. Encoded protein: CASSLDRGRRYEQYF.